Listed here is a single TCR beta chain. The target of this receptor is not known. The record has no base qualities; no much larger clone is one base away. Systemically healthy Caucasian individuals from Russia, 35 to 50 in total and aged roughly 6 to 100 years, were included as donors. Each donor gave ten milliliters of peripheral blood, collected into EDTA-treated Vacutainer tubes. Ficoll-Paque density-gradient centrifugation was used to isolate PBMCs, with at least 7 million per sample. Total RNA was extracted from PBMCs with Trizol reagent, with at least 5 micrograms obtained per sample. For every donor, an aliquot of PBMCs went through flow cytometry to measure the percentages of naive CD45RAhigh/CD27high T cells. A distance of 11 bases separates the germline ends of V and J, which lose 5 bases and 4 bases respectively. CDR1 and CDR2, per the germline V gene (reference sequence), are MNHEY and SMNVEV. The CDR3 has 13 amino acids, counting the end cysteine and phenylalanine. Of the read, only the CDR3 DNA is kept; its 39 bases are in frame from base 1.

This sample stems from a study of blood T cells in healthy people across ages (dated by TCRdb to between 2015 and 2016). At the level of the whole study: In model experiments, template switching captured about one uniquely barcoded TCR beta cDNA molecule for every two T cells. Using deep sequencing normalized with unique cDNA molecular identifiers, the study measured how TCR beta repertoire diversity changes with age. The donors were divided into four age groups: young (average about 16 years), middle-aged (approximately 41), aged (around 67) and long-lived (more than 75). To avoid experimental bias, donors of different ages were randomly spread across the sequencing lanes. The study analyzed two additional independent replicas of 1 million unique cDNA reads from the same blood draw for two donors, one aged 18 to 29 and one aged 80 or older. The full study reports these points: There was a strong correlation between observed TCR beta diversity and the percentage of naive T cells measured by flow cytometry. Bulk unsorted PBMC profiling prevented conclusive comparison of naive and antigen-experienced compartments. As age increased, observed TCR beta diversity per million T cells dropped in a roughly linear way, and a significant reduction was already evident by age about 40. Estimates of total diversity based on one million sequenced T cells were regarded as lower bounds and as underestimates. Because the CMV infection status of the donors was unknown, age-related changes in expanded clonotypes may potentially have been confounded. The long-lived group showed more naive CD4+ T cells, fewer expanded clones and increased TCR diversity than the aged group, suggesting age selection.

The library was made by 5' RACE. For sequencing, an Illumina HiSeq 2500 was employed. A second roughly 6 to 11 cycle PCR used a sample-barcoded 5' primer and a J-beta primer mix. A template-switch 5' adaptor carrying 12 random nucleotides introduced a unique molecular identifier onto each TCR beta cDNA molecule. At least 2.5 million CDR3-containing paired-end reads were obtained from each sample. The Mint cDNA synthesis kit, primed by a TRBC-specific oligonucleotide, was used to synthesize first-strand cDNA from all RNA. Following uracil-DNA glycosylase treatment, all cDNA underwent a first 18-cycle PCR with the universal primers M1SS and BC2_uni_R. The source study handled its data this way. Normalization of each sample was performed by random selection of 1 million high-quality reads, each carrying a distinct molecular identifier. Instead of being binned into consensus sequences, reads that shared molecular identifiers were thrown out. CDR3 identification, clonotype clustering and error correction used MiTCR with a Q25 quality threshold and the strictest error-elimination algorithm. A nonparametric unseen species model using Euler transformation provided a lower-bound estimate of total TCR beta diversity. The public reads were run again by TCRdb, first through fastp at Q25 and then through MiXCR, and only productive beta chains were kept. Each entry is one CDR3 protein sequence, shown with its most common DNA and genes. The V and J calls reflect TCRdb's pipeline rather than the authors' work. The sample table contains about 1.6 million distinct CDR3 sequences; only one count was recorded for around 36% of them. The ten most abundant clones make up about 11% of the sample.

The source material was blood. This receptor was identified in a woman in her 30s in good health. This chain joins TRBV27 to TRBJ1-2; the D gene cannot be resolved reliably. The CDR3 sequence is CASSPRTSYGYTF. The bases are TGTGCCAGCAGTCCCCGGACGTCCTATGGCTACACCTTC.